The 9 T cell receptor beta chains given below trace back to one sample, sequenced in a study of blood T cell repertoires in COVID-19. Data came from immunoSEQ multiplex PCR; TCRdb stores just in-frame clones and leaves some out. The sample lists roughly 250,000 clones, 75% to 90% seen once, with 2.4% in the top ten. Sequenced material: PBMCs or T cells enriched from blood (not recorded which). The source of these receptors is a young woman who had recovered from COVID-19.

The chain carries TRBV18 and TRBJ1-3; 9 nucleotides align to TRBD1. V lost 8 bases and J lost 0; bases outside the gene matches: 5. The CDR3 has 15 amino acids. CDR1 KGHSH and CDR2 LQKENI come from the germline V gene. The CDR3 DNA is TGTGCCAGCGACCGGGACAGGGACTCTGGAAACACCATATATTTT. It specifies CASDRDRDSGNTIYF.

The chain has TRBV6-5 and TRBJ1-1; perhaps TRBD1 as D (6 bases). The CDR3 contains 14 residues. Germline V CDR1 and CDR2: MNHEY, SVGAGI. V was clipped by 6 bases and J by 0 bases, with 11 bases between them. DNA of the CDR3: TGTGCCAGCAGATCGGGACAAGTGAACACTGAAGCTTTCTTT. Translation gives CASRSGQVNTEAFF.

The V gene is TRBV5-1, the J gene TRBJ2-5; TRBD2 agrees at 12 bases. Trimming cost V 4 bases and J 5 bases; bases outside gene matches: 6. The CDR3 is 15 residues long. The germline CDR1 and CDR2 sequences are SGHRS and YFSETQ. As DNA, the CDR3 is TGCGCCAGCAGCAACGGGACTAGCGGGCTGGAGACCCAGTACTTC. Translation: CASSNGTSGLETQYF.

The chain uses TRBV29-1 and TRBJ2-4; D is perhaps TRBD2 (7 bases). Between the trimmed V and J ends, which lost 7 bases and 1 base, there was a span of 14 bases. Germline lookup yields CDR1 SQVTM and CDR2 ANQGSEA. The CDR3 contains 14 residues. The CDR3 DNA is TGCAGCGCCGAGGGGGGGCTGGCCAAAAACATTCAGTACTTC. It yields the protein CSAEGGLAKNIQYF.

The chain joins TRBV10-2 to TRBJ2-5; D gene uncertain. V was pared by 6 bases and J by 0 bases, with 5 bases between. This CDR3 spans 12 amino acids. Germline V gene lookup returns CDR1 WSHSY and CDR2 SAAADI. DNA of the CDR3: TGCGCCAGCAGCCCCAACCAAGAGACCCAGTACTTC. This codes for CASSPNQETQYF.

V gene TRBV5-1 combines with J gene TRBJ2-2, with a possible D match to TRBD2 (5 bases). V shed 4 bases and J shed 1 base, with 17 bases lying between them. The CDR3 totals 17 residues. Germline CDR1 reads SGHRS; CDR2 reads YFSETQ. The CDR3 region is CASSENTGKLNTGELFF. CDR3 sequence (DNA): TGCGCCAGCAGCGAAAATACCGGGAAACTGAACACCGGGGAGCTGTTTTTT.

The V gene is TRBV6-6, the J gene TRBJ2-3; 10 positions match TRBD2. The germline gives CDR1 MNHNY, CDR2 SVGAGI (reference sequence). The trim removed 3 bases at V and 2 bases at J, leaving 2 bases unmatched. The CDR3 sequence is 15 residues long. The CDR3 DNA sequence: TGTGCCAGCAGTTATAGCGGGGGGCACACAGATACGCAGTATTTT. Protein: CASSYSGGHTDTQYF.

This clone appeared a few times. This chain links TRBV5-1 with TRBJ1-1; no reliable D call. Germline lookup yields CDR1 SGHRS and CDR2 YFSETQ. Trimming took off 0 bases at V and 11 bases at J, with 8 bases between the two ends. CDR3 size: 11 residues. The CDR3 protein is CASSLAAIAFF. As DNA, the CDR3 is TGCGCCAGCAGCTTGGCCGCGATCGCTTTCTTT.

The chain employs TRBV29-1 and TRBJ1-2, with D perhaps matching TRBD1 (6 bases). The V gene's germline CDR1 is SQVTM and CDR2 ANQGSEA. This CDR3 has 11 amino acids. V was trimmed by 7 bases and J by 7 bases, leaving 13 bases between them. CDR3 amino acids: CSAVGGTGYTF. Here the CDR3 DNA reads TGCAGCGCCGTAGGGGGTACTGGCTACACCTTC.